The rows below give T cell receptor beta chains drawn from one sample of a study of T cell responses to AZD1222 COVID-19 vaccine. TCRdb's copy holds only in-frame clones and misses some; the assay was immunoSEQ multiplex PCR. This sample has about 120,000 clones, with 90% to 95% found just once. The sample consisted of peripheral blood, taken 28 days after the second AZD1222 dose. The source of these receptors is an adult who received the AZD1222 COVID-19 vaccine. Each CDR3 is given with its conserved first and last residue. The order of the fields is clone size, D gene, V gene, J gene, CDR3 protein, CDR3 DNA. A D gene is named only where the DNA matches it firmly. Rows give clone size only sometimes, using once, few, many, or a class for an expanded clone.

size: .
D: .
V: TRBV7-2
J: TRBJ2-3
CDR3: CASSLTNMGFTDTQYF
DNA: TGTGCCAGCAGCCTAACCAACATGGGATTCACAGATACGCAGTATTTT

size: .
D: .
V: TRBV5-6
J: TRBJ1-1
CDR3: CASSLADAFF
DNA: TGTGCCAGCAGCTTGGCGGACGCTTTCTTT

size: .
D: .
V: TRBV2
J: TRBJ2-2
CDR3: CASTWTGGTGELFF
DNA: TGTGCCAGCACCTGGACTGGGGGCACCGGGGAGCTGTTTTTT

size: .
D: TRBD2
V: TRBV7-2
J: TRBJ2-1
CDR3: CASSSGLAYNEQFF
DNA: TGTGCCAGCAGCTCCGGACTAGCGTACAATGAGCAGTTCTTC

size: once
D: .
V: TRBV7-2
J: TRBJ1-5
CDR3: CASSLHPGPNQPQHF
DNA: TGTGCCAGCAGCTTACACCCCGGGCCCAATCAGCCCCAGCATTTT

size: few
D: .
V: TRBV2
J: TRBJ2-7
CDR3: CASAVTYEQYF
DNA: TGTGCCAGCGCGGTCACCTACGAGCAGTACTTC

size: .
D: TRBD1
V: TRBV23-1
J: TRBJ2-6
CDR3: CASKSPGQGIPFILSGANVLTF
DNA: TGCGCCAGCAAATCTCCGGGACAGGGGATCCCATTTATTCTCTCTGGGGCCAACGTCCTGACTTTC

size: .
D: .
V: TRBV2
J: TRBJ2-5
CDR3: CASIGQGRIGTQYF
DNA: TGTGCCAGCATCGGGCAGGGCCGTATTGGGACCCAGTACTTC

size: .
D: .
V: TRBV5-4
J: TRBJ1-2
CDR3: CASSLATGYDYGYTF
DNA: TGTGCCAGCAGCTTGGCCACGGGATACGACTATGGCTACACCTTC

size: .
D: TRBD1
V: TRBV6-6
J: TRBJ2-6
CDR3: CASRRQGGSASGANVLTF
DNA: TGTGCCAGCAGACGACAGGGCGGATCCGCCTCTGGGGCCAACGTCCTGACTTTC

size: .
D: .
V: TRBV25-1
J: TRBJ1-5
CDR3: CASSGVGPQHF
DNA: TGTGCCAGCAGTGGCGTCGGGCCCCAGCATTTT

size: .
D: .
V: TRBV12-5
J: TRBJ1-3
CDR3: CASGSLENTIYF
DNA: TGTGCTAGTGGTTCCCTCGAGAACACCATATATTTT

size: .
D: .
V: TRBV6-5
J: TRBJ1-2
CDR3: CASTTLGNGYTF
DNA: TGTGCCAGCACCACGTTGGGAAATGGCTACACCTTC

size: .
D: .
V: TRBV18
J: TRBJ2-5
CDR3: CASSSSETQYF
DNA: TGTGCCAGCTCATCTTCGGAGACCCAGTACTTC

size: .
D: .
V: TRBV5-6
J: TRBJ2-3
CDR3: CASSSGRTDTQYF
DNA: TGTGCCAGCAGCTCGGGTCGCACAGATACGCAGTATTTT

size: .
D: .
V: TRBV5-1
J: TRBJ1-1
CDR3: CASRPKAAGTEAFF
DNA: TGCGCCAGCAGACCAAAGGCAGCGGGGACTGAAGCTTTCTTT

size: few
D: .
V: TRBV30
J: TRBJ1-6
CDR3: CAWSVPQGRSESPLHF
DNA: TGTGCCTGGAGTGTACCGCAGGGTAGGAGTGAATCACCCCTCCACTTT

size: .
D: .
V: TRBV2
J: TRBJ2-7
CDR3: CASSPSAGRTYEQYF
DNA: TGTGCCAGCAGTCCATCGGCGGGCCGAACCTACGAGCAGTACTTC

size: .
D: .
V: TRBV9
J: TRBJ1-2
CDR3: CASSVEPSGSVGGYTF
DNA: TGTGCCAGCAGCGTAGAGCCTAGCGGCTCCGTGGGAGGCTACACCTTC

size: few
D: TRBD2
V: TRBV7-3
J: TRBJ2-1
CDR3: CASSPGTSGYNEQFF
DNA: TGTGCCAGCAGCCCCGGGACTAGCGGATACAATGAGCAGTTCTTC

size: .
D: TRBD2
V: TRBV29-1
J: TRBJ2-5
CDR3: CSVVGRAGETQYF
DNA: TGCAGCGTTGTCGGGAGGGCTGGAGAGACCCAGTACTTC

size: .
D: .
V: TRBV3-1/TRBV3-2
J: TRBJ2-1
CDR3: CASSWGGNYNEQFF
DNA: TGTGCCAGCAGCTGGGGCGGGAACTACAATGAGCAGTTCTTC

size: .
D: TRBD1
V: TRBV7-7
J: TRBJ2-5
CDR3: CASSSTVPGQLGETQYF
DNA: TGTGCTAGCAGCTCAACCGTTCCGGGACAGCTAGGAGAGACCCAGTACTTC

size: once
D: .
V: TRBV12-3/TRBV12-4
J: TRBJ1-2
CDR3: CASSFEALYGYTF
DNA: TGTGCCAGCAGTTTCGAGGCCCTGTATGGCTACACCTTC

size: .
D: TRBD1
V: TRBV29-1
J: TRBJ2-2
CDR3: CSVTTGGLGTGELFF
DNA: TGCAGCGTTACGACAGGGGGCTTGGGCACCGGGGAGCTGTTTTTT

size: .
D: .
V: TRBV24-1
J: TRBJ1-5
CDR3: CATSDLRSDSLFNQPQHF
DNA: TGTGCCACCAGTGACCTCAGATCCGACTCACTATTCAATCAGCCCCAGCATTTT

size: .
D: .
V: TRBV13
J: TRBJ1-1
CDR3: CASTTRGRNTEAFF
DNA: TGTGCCAGCACCACCCGGGGGAGAAACACTGAAGCTTTCTTT

size: .
D: TRBD1
V: TRBV10-1
J: TRBJ1-3
CDR3: CASSGPTLEQGAGGNTIYF
DNA: TGCGCCAGCAGTGGACCTACACTTGAACAGGGGGCTGGTGGAAACACCATATATTTT

size: once
D: .
V: TRBV6-1
J: TRBJ1-1
CDR3: CASSEVGNTEAFF
DNA: TGTGCCAGCAGTGAGGTGGGGAACACTGAAGCTTTCTTT

size: .
D: .
V: TRBV4-3
J: TRBJ2-1
CDR3: CASSQVDGQQFF
DNA: TGCGCCAGCAGCCAAGTCGATGGCCAGCAGTTCTTC